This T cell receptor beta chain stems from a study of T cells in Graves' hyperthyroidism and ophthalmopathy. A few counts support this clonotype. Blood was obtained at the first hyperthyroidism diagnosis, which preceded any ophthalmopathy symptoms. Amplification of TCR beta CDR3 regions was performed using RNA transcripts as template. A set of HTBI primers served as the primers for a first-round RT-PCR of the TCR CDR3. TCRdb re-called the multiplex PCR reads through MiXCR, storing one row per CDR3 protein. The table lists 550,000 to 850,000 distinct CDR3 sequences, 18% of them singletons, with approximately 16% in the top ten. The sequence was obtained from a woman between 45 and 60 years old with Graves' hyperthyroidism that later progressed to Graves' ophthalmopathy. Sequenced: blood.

The CDR3 spells CASSYYGRGRDTQYF. The DNA of the CDR3 is TGTGCCAGCAGTTACTACGGACGGGGCAGAGATACGCAGTATTTT. The V gene is TRBV6-2 or TRBV6-3, the J gene TRBJ2-3; D is perhaps TRBD1 or TRBD2 (5 bases each). V was shortened by 1 base and J by 5 bases, with 13 bases between the two germline ends. Looked up from germline, CDR1 is MNHEY and CDR2 is SVGEGT. This CDR3 is 15 amino acids long.